A single sample gave rise to the 5 T cell receptor beta chains below, sequenced in a study of shared clonotypes between healthy human individuals. Repertoires were generated with immunoSEQ multiplex PCR, while TCRdb's copy carries only in-frame clones and drops some. This table has under 2,000,000 clones, approximately 94% appearing once. Naive-designated CD8 cells lacked CD45RO, were positively enriched for CCR7, and omitted terminally differentiated effector memory CD45RA+ cells. Sequencing was performed on naive CD8+ T cells sorted from blood. These receptors were collected from a man aged 18 to 29 in good health.

The chain is built from TRBV6-5 and TRBJ1-2; unclear D gene. Germline lookup yields CDR1 MNHEY and CDR2 SVGAGI. The CDR3 runs 13 residues. Trimming stripped 1 base from V and 6 bases from J, with 9 bases between. CDR3 nucleotides: TGTGCCAGCAGTTACTGGCAGGCCCATGGCTACACCTTC. As protein: CASSYWQAHGYTF.

This clone has a handful of counts. This chain uses TRBV4-3 with TRBJ1-5; 7 bases are a match to TRBD1. The CDR3 contains 16 residues. The germline V gene has CDR1 LGHNA and CDR2 YSLEER. V gave up 1 base and J gave up 5 bases; unmatched junction bases: 8. In nucleotides, the CDR3 is TGCGCCAGCAGCCAAGTCTGGGGGGACAGCGATCAGCCCCAGCATTTT. This codes for CASSQVWGDSDQPQHF.

The chain is built from TRBV6-5 and TRBJ1-1; 9 nucleotides line up with TRBD1. V lost 5 bases, J lost 5 bases, and 3 bases stayed unmatched. In germline, CDR1 is MNHEY, CDR2 SVGAGI. CDR3 length equals 13 residues. The CDR3 spells CASSAGTGTEAFF. CDR3 DNA: TGTGCCAGCAGTGCCGGGACAGGGACTGAAGCTTTCTTT.

In its sample, this clone was seen once. The chain combines TRBV5-1 with TRBJ1-1; TRBD1 agrees at 7 bases. CDR1 is SGHRS, CDR2 YFSETQ, per germline. The V segment lost 4 bases and the J segment 6 bases; nucleotides outside the gene matches: 6. The CDR3 length is 13 residues. CDR3 region: CASSTGQDPEAFF. Written as DNA, the CDR3 is TGCGCCAGCAGCACTGGACAGGACCCTGAAGCTTTCTTT.

The V call is TRBV9, the J call TRBJ2-6; TRBD1 matches at 9 bases. Germline V gene lookup returns CDR1 SGDLS and CDR2 YYNGEE. With V trimmed by 3 bases and J by 1 base, 14 bases remained unmatched. This CDR3 spans 20 amino acids. The CDR3 loop is CASSGIQGAHLRSGANVLTF. The CDR3 coding sequence is TGTGCCAGCAGCGGAATACAGGGGGCCCACCTTAGGTCTGGGGCCAACGTCCTGACTTTC.